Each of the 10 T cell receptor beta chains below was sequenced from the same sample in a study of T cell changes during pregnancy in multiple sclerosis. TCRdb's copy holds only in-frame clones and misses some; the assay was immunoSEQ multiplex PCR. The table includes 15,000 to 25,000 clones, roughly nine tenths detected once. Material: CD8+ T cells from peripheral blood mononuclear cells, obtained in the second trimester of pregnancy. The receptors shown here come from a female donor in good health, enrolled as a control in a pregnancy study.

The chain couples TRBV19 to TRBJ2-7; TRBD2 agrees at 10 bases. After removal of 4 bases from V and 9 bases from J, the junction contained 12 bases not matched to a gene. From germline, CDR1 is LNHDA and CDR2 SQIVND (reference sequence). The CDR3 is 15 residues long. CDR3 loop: CASSTSLAGALGQYF. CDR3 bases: TGTGCCAGTAGTACCTCCCTAGCGGGAGCTCTCGGGCAGTACTTC.

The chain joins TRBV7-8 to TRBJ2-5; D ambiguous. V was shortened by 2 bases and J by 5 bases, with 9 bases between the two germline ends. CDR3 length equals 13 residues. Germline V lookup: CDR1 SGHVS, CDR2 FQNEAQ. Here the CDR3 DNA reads TGTGCCAGCAGCTTAATTCCCCAGGAGACCCAGTACTTC. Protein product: CASSLIPQETQYF.

CDR3 DNA sequence: TGTGCCAGCTCACCCGGGAAGGGCTACACCTTC. Residues: CASSPGKGYTF. The rearrangement joins TRBV18 to TRBJ1-2; D unresolved. The V gene lost 3 bases and the J gene lost 8 bases, with 7 bases spanning the gap. The germline V gene encodes CDR1 KGHSH and CDR2 LQKENI. This CDR3 comprises 11 residues.

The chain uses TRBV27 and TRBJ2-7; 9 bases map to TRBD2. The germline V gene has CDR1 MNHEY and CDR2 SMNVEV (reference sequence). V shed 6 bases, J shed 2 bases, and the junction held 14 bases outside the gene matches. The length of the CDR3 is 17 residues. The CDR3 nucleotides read TGTGCCAGCAGGACCTCGACCGGGACTAGCTTTGCCTACGAGCAGTACTTC. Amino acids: CASRTSTGTSFAYEQYF.

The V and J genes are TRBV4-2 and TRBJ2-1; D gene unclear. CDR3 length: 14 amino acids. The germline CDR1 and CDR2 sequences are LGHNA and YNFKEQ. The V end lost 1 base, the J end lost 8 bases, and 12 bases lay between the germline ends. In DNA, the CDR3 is TGTGCCAGCAGCCAAGGAGGCCCTATTGATGAGCAGTTCTTC. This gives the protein CASSQGGPIDEQFF.

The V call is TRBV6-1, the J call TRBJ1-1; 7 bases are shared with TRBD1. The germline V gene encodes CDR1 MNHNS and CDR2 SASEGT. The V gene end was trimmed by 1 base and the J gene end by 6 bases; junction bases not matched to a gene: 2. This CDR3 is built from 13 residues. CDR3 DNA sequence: TGTGCCAGCAGTGAAGGGGACAGCGCTGAAGCTTTCTTT. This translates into CASSEGDSAEAFF.

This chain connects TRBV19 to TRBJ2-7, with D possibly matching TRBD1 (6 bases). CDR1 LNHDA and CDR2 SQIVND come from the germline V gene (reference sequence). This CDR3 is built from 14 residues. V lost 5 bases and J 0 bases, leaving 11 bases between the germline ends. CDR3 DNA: TGTGCCAGTAGTCCGACAGGCCTCTCCTACGAGCAGTACTTC. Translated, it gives CASSPTGLSYEQYF. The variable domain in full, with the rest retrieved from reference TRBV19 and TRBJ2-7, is DGGITQSPKYLFRKEGQNVTLSCEQNLNHDAMYWYRQDPGQGLRLIYYSQIVNDFQKGDIAEGYSVSREKKESFPLTVTSAQKNPTAFYLCASSPTGLSYEQYFGPGTRLTVT.

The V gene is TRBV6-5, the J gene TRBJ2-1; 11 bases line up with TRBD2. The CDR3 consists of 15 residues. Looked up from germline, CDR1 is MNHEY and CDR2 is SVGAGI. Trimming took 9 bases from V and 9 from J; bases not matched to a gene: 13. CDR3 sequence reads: CASGTLAGVISEQFF. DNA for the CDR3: TGTGCCAGTGGGACACTAGCGGGAGTAATCAGTGAGCAGTTCTTC.

DNA of the CDR3: TGTGCCAGCAGTGGAGGGGACAGTCAGCCCCAGCATTTT. It is translated as CASSGGDSQPQHF. V usage is TRBV6-1 and J usage is TRBJ1-5; 7 positions match TRBD1. Per the germline V gene, CDR1 is MNHNS and CDR2 is SASEGT. The CDR3 sequence is 13 residues long. V shed 4 bases and J 6 bases; nucleotides not matched to a gene: 3.

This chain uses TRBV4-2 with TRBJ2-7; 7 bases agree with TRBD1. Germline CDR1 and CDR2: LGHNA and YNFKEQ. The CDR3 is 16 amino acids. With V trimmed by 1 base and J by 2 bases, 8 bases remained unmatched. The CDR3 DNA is TGTGCCAGCAGCCAAGGGAGTGGGGACAGCCCCTACGAGCAGTACTTC. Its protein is CASSQGSGDSPYEQYF.